What follows are 5 T cell receptor beta chains derived from one specimen sequenced in a study of cytomegalovirus exposure and HLA in healthy donors. The PCR employed 60 Vbeta primers together with 13 Jbeta primers. The protocol was immunoSEQ multiplex PCR, while the TCRdb copy is restricted to in-frame clones and leaves out a portion. Among about 130,000 clones listed, 15% to 20% were seen once. Sequenced: PBMCs. The origin of the receptors is a female donor in good health and CMV-seropositive.

This clone has more than one count but fewer than ten. J is TRBJ2-1 and V is TRBV12-5, with D perhaps TRBD2 (5 bases). Germline V CDR1 and CDR2: LGHNT, FRNRAP. The V gene lost 3 bases and the J gene lost 7 bases, with 22 bases spanning the gap. CDR3 length: 17 amino acids. CDR3: CASGFRDAGSFSNEQFF. The DNA of the CDR3 is TGTGCTAGTGGTTTTCGTGATGCGGGCTCCTTTTCAAATGAGCAGTTCTTC.

This clone was counted a few times. This chain joins TRBV4-2 and TRBJ2-7; D possibly corresponds to TRBD2 (6 bases). CDR1 is LGHNA and CDR2 is YNFKEQ in the germline V gene. Trimming took 4 bases from V and 7 from J, leaving 17 bases between them. This CDR3 region has 14 residues. Here the CDR3 reads CASSPGLPPWEQYF. The CDR3 DNA follows: TGTGCCAGCAGCCCGGGACTCCCTCCATGGGAGCAGTACTTC.

This clone turned up a few times. The chain uses TRBV9 and TRBJ2-7, with TRBD2 matching 7 bases. The CDR3 totals 14 residues. Germline CDR1 SGDLS, CDR2 YYNGEE. V dropped 0 bases and J dropped 6; count of bases not matched to a gene: 6. The CDR3 region has the DNA TGTGCCAGCAGCGTAGTTAACGGCGGGGGCGAGCAGTACTTC. This gives the protein CASSVVNGGGEQYF.

The sample holds a few counts of this clone. J is TRBJ1-1 and V is TRBV2; 10 bases line up with TRBD1. Germline V gene data show CDR1 as SNHLY and CDR2 as FYNNEI. The J segment lost 5 bases and the V segment lost 3 bases, leaving 6 bases of the junction unmatched. The CDR3 runs to 15 residues. CDR3 protein: CASSEAWTGGTEAFF. DNA for the CDR3: TGTGCCAGCAGTGAGGCCTGGACAGGGGGGACTGAAGCTTTCTTT.

This clone has just a few counts. V is TRBV6-1 and J is TRBJ2-7; D perhaps matches TRBD2 (5 bases). Germline assignment: CDR1 MNHNS and CDR2 SASEGT. This CDR3 is 13 amino acids long. Trimming removed 7 bases at V and 1 base at J, with 11 bases between. Written as DNA, the CDR3 is TGTGCCAGCACCCAGGAGCGGTCCTACGAGCAGTACTTC. Its translation: CASTQERSYEQYF.